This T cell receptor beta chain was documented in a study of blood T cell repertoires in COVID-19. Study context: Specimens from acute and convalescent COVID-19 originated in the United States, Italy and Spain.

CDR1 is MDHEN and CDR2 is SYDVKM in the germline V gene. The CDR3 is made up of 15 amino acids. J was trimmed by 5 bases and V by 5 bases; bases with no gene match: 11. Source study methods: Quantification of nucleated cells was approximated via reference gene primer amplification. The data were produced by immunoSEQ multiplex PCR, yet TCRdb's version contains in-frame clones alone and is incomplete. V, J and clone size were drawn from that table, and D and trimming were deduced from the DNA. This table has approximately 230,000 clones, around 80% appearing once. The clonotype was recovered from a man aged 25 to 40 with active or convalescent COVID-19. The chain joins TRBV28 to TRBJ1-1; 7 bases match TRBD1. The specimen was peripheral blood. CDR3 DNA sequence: TGTGCCAGCAGTAGACAGGGATGGCGGTTTACTGAAGCTTTCTTT. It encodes CASSRQGWRFTEAFF.